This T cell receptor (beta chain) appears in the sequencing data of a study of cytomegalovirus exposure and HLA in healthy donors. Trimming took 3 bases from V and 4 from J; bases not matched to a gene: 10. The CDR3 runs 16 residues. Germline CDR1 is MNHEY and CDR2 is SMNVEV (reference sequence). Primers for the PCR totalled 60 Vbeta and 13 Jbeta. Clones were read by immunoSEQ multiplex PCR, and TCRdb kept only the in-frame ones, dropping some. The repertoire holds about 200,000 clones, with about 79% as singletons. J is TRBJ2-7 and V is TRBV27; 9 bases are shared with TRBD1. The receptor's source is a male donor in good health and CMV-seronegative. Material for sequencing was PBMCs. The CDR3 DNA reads TGTGCCAGCAGTTTTCCTAGACAGGGGGGAGTATACGAGCAGTACTTC. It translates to CASSFPRQGGVYEQYF.